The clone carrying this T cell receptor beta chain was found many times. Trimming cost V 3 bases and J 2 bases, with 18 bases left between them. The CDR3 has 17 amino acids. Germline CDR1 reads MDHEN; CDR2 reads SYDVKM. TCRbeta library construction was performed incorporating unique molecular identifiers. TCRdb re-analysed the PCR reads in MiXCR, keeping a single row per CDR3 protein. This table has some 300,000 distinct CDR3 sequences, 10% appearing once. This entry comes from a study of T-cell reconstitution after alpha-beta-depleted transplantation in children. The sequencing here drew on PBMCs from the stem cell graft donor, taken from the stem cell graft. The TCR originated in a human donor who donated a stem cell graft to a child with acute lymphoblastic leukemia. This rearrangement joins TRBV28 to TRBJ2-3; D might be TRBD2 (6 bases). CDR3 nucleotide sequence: TGTGCCAGCAGTTTGGGGGAGGCCGGACCTCTCACAGATACGCAGTATTTT. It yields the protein CASSLGEAGPLTDTQYF.